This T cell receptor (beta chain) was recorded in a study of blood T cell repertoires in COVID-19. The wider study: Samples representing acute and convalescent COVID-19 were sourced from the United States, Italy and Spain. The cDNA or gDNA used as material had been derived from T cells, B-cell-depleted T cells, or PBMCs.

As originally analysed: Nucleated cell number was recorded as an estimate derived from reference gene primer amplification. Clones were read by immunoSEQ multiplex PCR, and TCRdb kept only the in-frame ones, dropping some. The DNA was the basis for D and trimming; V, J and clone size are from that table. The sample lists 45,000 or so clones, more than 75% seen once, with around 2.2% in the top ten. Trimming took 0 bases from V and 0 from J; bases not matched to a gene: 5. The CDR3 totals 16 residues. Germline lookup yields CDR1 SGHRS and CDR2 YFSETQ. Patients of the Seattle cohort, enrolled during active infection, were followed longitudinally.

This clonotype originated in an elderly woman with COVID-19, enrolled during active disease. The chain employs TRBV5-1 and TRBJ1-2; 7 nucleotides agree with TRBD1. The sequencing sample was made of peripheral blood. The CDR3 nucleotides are TGCGCCAGCAGCTTGGGTGGGACAGATACTAACTATGGCTACACCTTC. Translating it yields CASSLGGTDTNYGYTF. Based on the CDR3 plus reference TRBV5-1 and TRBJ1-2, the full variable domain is KAGVTQTPRYLIKTRGQQVTLSCSPISGHRSVSWYQQTPGQGLQFLFEYFSETQRNKGNFPGRFSGRQFSNSRSEMNVSTLELGDSALYLCASSLGGTDTNYGYTFGSGTRLTVV.